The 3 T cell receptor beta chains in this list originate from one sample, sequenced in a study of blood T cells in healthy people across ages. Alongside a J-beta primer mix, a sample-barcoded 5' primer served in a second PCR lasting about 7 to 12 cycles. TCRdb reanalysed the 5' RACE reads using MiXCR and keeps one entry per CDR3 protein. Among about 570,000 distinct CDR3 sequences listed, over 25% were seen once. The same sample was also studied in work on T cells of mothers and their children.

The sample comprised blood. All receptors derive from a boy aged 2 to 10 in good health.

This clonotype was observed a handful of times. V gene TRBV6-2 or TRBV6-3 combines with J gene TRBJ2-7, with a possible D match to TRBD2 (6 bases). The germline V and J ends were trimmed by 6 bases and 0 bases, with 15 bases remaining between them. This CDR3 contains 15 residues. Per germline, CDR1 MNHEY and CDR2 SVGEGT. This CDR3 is CASSRPGTFSYEQYF. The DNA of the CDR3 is TGTGCCAGCAGCCGCCCCGGGACTTTCTCCTACGAGCAGTACTTC.

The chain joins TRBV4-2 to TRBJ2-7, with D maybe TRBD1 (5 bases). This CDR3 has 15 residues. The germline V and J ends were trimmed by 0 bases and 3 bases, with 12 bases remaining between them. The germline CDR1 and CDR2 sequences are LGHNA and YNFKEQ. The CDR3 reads CASSQEQGKGYEQYF. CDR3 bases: TGTGCCAGCAGCCAAGAGCAGGGTAAAGGCTACGAGCAGTACTTC.

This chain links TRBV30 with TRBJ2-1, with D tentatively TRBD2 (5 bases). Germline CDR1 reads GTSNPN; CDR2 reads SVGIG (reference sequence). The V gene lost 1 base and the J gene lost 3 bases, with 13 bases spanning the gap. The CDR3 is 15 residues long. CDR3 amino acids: CAWSGEGKVYNEQFF. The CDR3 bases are TGTGCCTGGAGTGGTGAGGGTAAGGTCTACAATGAGCAGTTCTTC.